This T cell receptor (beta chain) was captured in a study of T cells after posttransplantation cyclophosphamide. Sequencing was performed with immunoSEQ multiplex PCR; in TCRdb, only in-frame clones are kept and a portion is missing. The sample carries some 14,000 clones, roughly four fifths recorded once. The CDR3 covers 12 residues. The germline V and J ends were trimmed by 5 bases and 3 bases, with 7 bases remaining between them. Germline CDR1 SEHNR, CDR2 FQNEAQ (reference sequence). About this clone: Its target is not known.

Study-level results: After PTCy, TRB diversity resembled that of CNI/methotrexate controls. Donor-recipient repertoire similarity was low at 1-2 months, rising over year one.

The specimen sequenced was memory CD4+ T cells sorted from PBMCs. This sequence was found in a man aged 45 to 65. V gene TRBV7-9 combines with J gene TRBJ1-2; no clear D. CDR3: CASSPFYYGYTF. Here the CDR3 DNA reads TGTGCCAGCAGCCCCTTTTACTATGGCTACACCTTC.